This T cell receptor beta chain is from a study of early T cells in non-severe SARS-CoV-2 infection (dated by TCRdb to 2020 to 2023). Turning to the overall study: Because TCR sequencing relied on bulk RNA taken from unsorted whole blood, pairing of alpha and beta chains was not possible.

The study was a case-control design nested within a healthcare worker cohort in London, UK, with weekly nasopharyngeal swab PCR tests and blood sampling. Healthcare workers were enrolled in the week of the UK lockdown, from 23 to 31 March 2020, and were followed every week for up to roughly 16 weeks. Libraries were constructed by 5' RACE. The reads were generated on a NextSeq 500. The TCR library protocol attached unique molecular identifiers to individual cDNA molecules to correct for sequencing error and PCR bias. Sequencing covered both TCR alpha and beta chains, and within each sample the abundances of alpha and beta sequences were tightly co-correlated. Turning to the authors' computational methods: Decombinator V4 was used to perform V gene, J gene and CDR3 annotation of TCR sequences. TCRs were defined as expanded if a significant change between any two time points was detected under a Poisson model with p below 0.0001. Abundances of TCRs were expressed as counts per million after normalisation to the total number of TCRs sequenced in each sample. TRAV1-2 paired with TRAJ12, TRAJ20 or TRAJ33 defined MAIT TCRs, while TRAV10 paired with TRAJ18 defined iNKT TCRs. A search of VDJdb, accessed on 1 November 2021, was run for TCRs annotated to CMV, EBV and SARS-CoV-2, with TCRs annotated for multiple antigens excluded. TCRdb reran the public reads through fastp at Q25 and MiXCR, keeping productive beta chains. Each record represents a unique CDR3 protein, reported with the most common genes and DNA among its rows. The V and J calls come from TCRdb's annotation, not from the publication. Here the sample has around 52,000 distinct CDR3 sequences; 10% to 15% occur a single time. The ten largest clones capture around 2.8% of the sample.

Overall results and qualifications from the work: VDJdb matching was skewed toward anti-spike CD8 responses, so virus-specific expansions were likely underestimated and private and CD4 specificities were missed.

CDR1 and CDR2 were assigned from the germline V gene as KGHDR and SFDVKD. At the junction V is shortened by 0 bases and J by 8 bases, with 13 bases in between. The CDR3 has 15 amino acids, counting the end cysteine and phenylalanine. The DNA shown is the 45-base CDR3, in frame from base 1. As concerns this clonotype: Its recognized antigen is unknown. Base qualities are not provided; no much larger clone lies one nucleotide away.

The source of this sequence is an adult who was a healthcare worker with PCR-confirmed SARS-CoV-2 infection or an uninfected control (not recorded which). The specimen sequenced was whole blood. The sequence links TRBV24-1 to TRBJ2-1; a tentative D call is TRBD1 (7 bases match). In nucleotide form, the sequence is TGTGCCACCAGTGATTTGCAGGGGGGTGTCTATGAGCAGTTCTTC. Its protein reads: CATSDLQGGVYEQFF.